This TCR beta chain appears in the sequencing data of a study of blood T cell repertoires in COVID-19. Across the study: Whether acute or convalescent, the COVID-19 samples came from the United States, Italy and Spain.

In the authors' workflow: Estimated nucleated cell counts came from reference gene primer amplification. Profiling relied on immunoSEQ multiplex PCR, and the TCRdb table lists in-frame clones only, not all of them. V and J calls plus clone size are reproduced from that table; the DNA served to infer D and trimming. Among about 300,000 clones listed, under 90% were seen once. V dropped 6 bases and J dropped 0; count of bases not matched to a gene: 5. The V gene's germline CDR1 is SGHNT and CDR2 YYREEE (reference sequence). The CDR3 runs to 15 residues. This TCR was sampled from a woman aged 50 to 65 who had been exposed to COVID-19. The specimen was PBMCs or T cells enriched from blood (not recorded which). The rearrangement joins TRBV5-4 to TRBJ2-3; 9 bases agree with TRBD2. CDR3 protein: CASKKTSGSTDTQYF. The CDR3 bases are TGTGCCAGCAAAAAGACTAGCGGAAGCACAGATACGCAGTATTTT.